Below are 14 T cell receptor beta chains sequenced from a single sample in a study of cytomegalovirus exposure and HLA in healthy donors. PCR was performed using 60 Vbeta and 13 Jbeta primers. This table comes from immunoSEQ multiplex PCR, and its TCRdb copy is limited to in-frame clones, with some not included. Seen here are under 110,000 clones, roughly 76% observed once, and the top ten hold around 4%. Sequencing was done on a sample of PBMCs. All receptors come from a man between 40 and 49 years old in good health and CMV-seronegative.

The V call is TRBV18, the J call TRBJ2-1; D is possibly TRBD1 (5 bases). Germline assignment: CDR1 KGHSH and CDR2 LQKENI. This CDR3 region has 14 residues. Trimming took off 3 bases at V and 6 bases at J, with 12 bases between the two ends. CDR3 sequence reads: CASSPNQGINEQFF. CDR3 nucleotide sequence: TGTGCCAGCTCACCCAACCAGGGTATCAATGAGCAGTTCTTC. The full variable domain, in which reference TRBV18 and TRBJ2-1 provide the parts outside the CDR3, is NAGVMQNPRHLVRRRGQEARLRCSPMKGHSHVYWYRQLPEEGLKFMVYLQKENIIDESGMPKERFSAEFPKEGPSILRIQQVVRGDSAAYFCASSPNQGINEQFFGPGTRLTVL.

In nucleotides, the CDR3 is TGCAGCGTTCAGGGAGGGATCTACAATGAGCAGTTCTTC. Translation gives CSVQGGIYNEQFF. The chain is built from TRBV29-1 and TRBJ2-1; 7 bases are shared with TRBD2. V gave up 5 bases and J gave up 3 bases; unmatched junction bases: 4. Germline-derived CDR1 and CDR2 are SQVTM and ANQGSEA. CDR3 length: 13 amino acids.

The rearrangement uses TRBV5-1 and TRBJ2-7, with D perhaps matching TRBD1 (5 bases). In germline, CDR1 is SGHRS, CDR2 YFSETQ. V shed 0 bases and J shed 6 bases, with 13 bases lying between them. This CDR3 is built from 14 residues. The CDR3, as DNA: TGCGCCAGCAGCTTGGGGGCAGGGTCGGGCGAGCAGTACTTC. Translating it yields CASSLGAGSGEQYF.

V usage is TRBV5-1 and J usage is TRBJ1-1, with TRBD1 matching 7 bases. CDR1 SGHRS and CDR2 YFSETQ come from the germline V gene. The CDR3 runs 16 residues. Unmatched junction bases numbered 10, after V lost 4 bases and J lost 1 base. The DNA of the CDR3 is TGCGCCAGCAGCCCCGGACAGGCTCTCTCGAACACTGAAGCTTTCTTT. It is translated as CASSPGQALSNTEAFF.

This chain joins TRBV21-1 and TRBJ2-2; the listed D gene, TRBD2, was not tested against the DNA. TRBV21-1 counts as a pseudogene. The CDR3 has 13 amino acids. CDR3 sequence: CASSRGVGGELFF. DNA of the CDR3: TGTGCCAGCAGCCGGGGGGTAGGCGGGGAGCTGTTTTTT.

A few counts support this clone. This chain joins TRBV4-1 and TRBJ1-2; 7 bases agree with TRBD1. The CDR3 is made up of 13 amino acids. V lost 4 bases to trimming and J lost 5 bases; unmatched junction nucleotides: 4. In germline, CDR1 is MGHRA, CDR2 YSYEKL. CDR3 residues: CASSRDREYGYTF. CDR3 DNA sequence: TGCGCCAGCAGCCGCGACAGGGAGTATGGCTACACCTTC.

The sample holds a few counts of this clone. This CDR3 reads CASSNNGLGQPQHF. The CDR3 DNA follows: TGTGCCAGCAGTAATAACGGGTTAGGTCAGCCCCAGCATTTT. The V call is TRBV7-3, the J call TRBJ1-5; D remains unclear. The CDR3 length is 14 residues. Germline V lookup: CDR1 SGHTA, CDR2 FQGTGA. The ends were cut back, 6 bases at V and 6 bases at J, with 15 bases in the middle.

V gene TRBV27 combines with J gene TRBJ2-3, with 14 bases fitting TRBD2. CDR3 length: 17 amino acids. V gave up 2 bases and J gave up 4 bases; unmatched junction bases: 5. The V gene's germline CDR1 is MNHEY and CDR2 SMNVEV (reference sequence). CDR3 in DNA: TGTGCCAGCAGTTTAAAAGGACTAGCGGGGGGTTCAGATACGCAGTATTTT. Translation: CASSLKGLAGGSDTQYF.

The V call is TRBV28, the J call TRBJ1-2, with D perhaps matching TRBD1 (5 bases). Per the germline V gene, CDR1 is MDHEN and CDR2 is SYDVKM. V was cut by 6 bases and J by 8 bases, with 19 bases left in between. This CDR3 is built from 14 residues. The chain's CDR3 is CASSLGQDLGGYTF. CDR3 DNA: TGTGCCAGCAGCCTGGGGCAGGACCTAGGGGGCTACACCTTC.

This clone turned up a few times. J is TRBJ1-2 and V is TRBV6-4; 8 nucleotides line up with TRBD1. The germline V gene has CDR1 MRHNA and CDR2 SNTAGT. CDR3 length equals 14 residues. Trimming at V came to 0 bases and at J to 7 bases, leaving 4 bases not matched to a gene. In DNA, the CDR3 is TGTGCCAGCAGTGACTCCGGGACAGGTCGTGGCTACACCTTC. Amino acids: CASSDSGTGRGYTF.

The CDR3 loop is CASSPNQGAISPLHF. CDR3 nucleotides: TGTGCCAGCAGCCCGAACCAGGGGGCGATTTCACCCCTCCACTTT. The chain combines TRBV5-4 with TRBJ1-6; 8 bases are shared with TRBD1. The CDR3 totals 15 residues. Trimming cost V 4 bases and J 9 bases; bases outside gene matches: 9. CDR1 and CDR2 (germline): SGHNT, YYREEE (reference sequence).

V usage is TRBV2 and J usage is TRBJ2-5, with 8 bases matching TRBD1. The CDR3 covers 15 residues. CDR1 is SNHLY and CDR2 is FYNNEI in the germline V gene. Trimming took 5 bases from V and 1 from J; bases not matched to a gene: 6. CDR3 amino acids: CASSNGQGIQETQYF. DNA for the CDR3: TGTGCCAGCAGTAACGGACAGGGCATCCAAGAGACCCAGTACTTC.

The chain joins TRBV2 to TRBJ1-2; weak D call: TRBD1 (5 bases). V was shortened by 1 base and J by 7 bases, with 13 bases between the two germline ends. The CDR3 runs 14 residues. CDR1 SNHLY and CDR2 FYNNEI come from the germline V gene. The CDR3 loop is CASSEGQQGGGYTF. CDR3 DNA: TGTGCCAGCAGTGAAGGACAGCAAGGCGGTGGCTACACCTTC. Together with reference TRBV2 and TRBJ1-2, the CDR3 gives the full variable domain: EPEVTQTPSHQVTQMGQEVILRCVPISNHLYFYWYRQILGQKVEFLVSFYNNEISEKSEIFDDQFSVERPDGSNFTLKIRSTKLEDSAMYFCASSEGQQGGGYTFGSGTRLTVV.

The chain links TRBV18 to TRBJ1-2; 9 nucleotides match TRBD1. Germline values: CDR1 KGHSH, CDR2 LQKENI. With V trimmed by 2 bases and J by 3 bases, 10 bases remained unmatched. This CDR3 region has 17 residues. The DNA of the CDR3 is TGTGCCAGCTCACCAGGCACAGGGGGCCTCGGGTACTATGGCTACACCTTC. Translated: CASSPGTGGLGYYGYTF.